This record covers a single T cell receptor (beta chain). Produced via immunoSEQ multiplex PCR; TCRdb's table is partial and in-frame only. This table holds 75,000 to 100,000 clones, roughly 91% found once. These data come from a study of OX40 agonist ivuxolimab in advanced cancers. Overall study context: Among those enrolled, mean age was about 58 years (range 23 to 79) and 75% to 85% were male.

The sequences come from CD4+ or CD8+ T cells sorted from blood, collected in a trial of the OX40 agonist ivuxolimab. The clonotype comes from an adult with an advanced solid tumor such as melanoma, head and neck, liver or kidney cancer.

CDR3: CASSLEAGGTYEQYF. The CDR3 coding sequence is TGTGCCAGCAGCTTAGAAGCAGGGGGAACCTACGAGCAGTACTTC. The chain has TRBV7-9 and TRBJ2-7; TRBD1 matches at 7 bases. The ends lost 1 base at V and 2 bases at J; junction bases unmatched: 5. The CDR3 loop spans 15 amino acids. Looked up from germline, CDR1 is SEHNR and CDR2 is FQNEAQ (reference sequence).